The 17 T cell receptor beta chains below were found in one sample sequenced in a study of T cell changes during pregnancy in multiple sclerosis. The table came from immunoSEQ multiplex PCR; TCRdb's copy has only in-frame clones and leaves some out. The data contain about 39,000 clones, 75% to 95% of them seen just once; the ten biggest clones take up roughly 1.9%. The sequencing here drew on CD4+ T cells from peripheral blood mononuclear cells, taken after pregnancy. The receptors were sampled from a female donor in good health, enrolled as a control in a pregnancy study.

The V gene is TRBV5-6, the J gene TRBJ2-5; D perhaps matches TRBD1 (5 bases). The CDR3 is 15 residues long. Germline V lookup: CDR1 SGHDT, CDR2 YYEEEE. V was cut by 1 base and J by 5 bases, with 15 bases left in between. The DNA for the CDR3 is TGTGCCAGCAGCTTGTGGGGCGTCCGAACGGAGACCCAGTACTTC. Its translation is CASSLWGVRTETQYF.

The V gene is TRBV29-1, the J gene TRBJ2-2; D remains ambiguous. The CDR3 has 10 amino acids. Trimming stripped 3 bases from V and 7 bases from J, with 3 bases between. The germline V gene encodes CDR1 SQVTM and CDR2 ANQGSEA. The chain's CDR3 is CSVDIGELFF. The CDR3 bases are TGCAGCGTTGACATCGGGGAGCTGTTTTTT.

The DNA of the CDR3 is TGTGCCAGCTCACAGGTGGATAGCGGGATTGGCACCGGGGAGCTGTTTTTT. It codes for CASSQVDSGIGTGELFF. The rearrangement uses TRBV18 and TRBJ2-2, with TRBD2 identical over 8 bases. Germline loops: CDR1 KGHSH, CDR2 LQKENI. V trimming: 4 bases; J trimming: 4 bases; junction bases outside the gene matches: 11. The CDR3 extends over 17 amino acids. Variable domain in full (rest from reference TRBV18 and TRBJ2-2): NAGVMQNPRHLVRRRGQEARLRCSPMKGHSHVYWYRQLPEEGLKFMVYLQKENIIDESGMPKERFSAEFPKEGPSILRIQQVVRGDSAAYFCASSQVDSGIGTGELFFGEGSRLTVL.

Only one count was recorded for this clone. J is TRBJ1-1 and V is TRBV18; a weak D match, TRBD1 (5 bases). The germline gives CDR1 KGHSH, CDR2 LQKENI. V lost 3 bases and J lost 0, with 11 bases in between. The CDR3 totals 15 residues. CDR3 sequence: CASSPGTGLNTEAFF. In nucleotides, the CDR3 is TGTGCCAGCTCACCTGGCACAGGACTGAACACTGAAGCTTTCTTT.

DNA of the CDR3: TGTGCCAGCATCCGACAGGGGGATCTCTATGGCTACACCTTC. Protein product: CASIRQGDLYGYTF. This chain links TRBV28 with TRBJ1-2; 9 nucleotides agree with TRBD1. The germline V gene encodes CDR1 MDHEN and CDR2 SYDVKM. The CDR3 consists of 14 residues. The V and J ends lost 7 bases and 4 bases, in that order; junction bases with no gene match: 7.

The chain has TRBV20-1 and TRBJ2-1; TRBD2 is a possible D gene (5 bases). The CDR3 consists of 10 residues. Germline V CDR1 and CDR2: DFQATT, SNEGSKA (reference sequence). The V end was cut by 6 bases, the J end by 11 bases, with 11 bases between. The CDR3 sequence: CSAERAKQFF. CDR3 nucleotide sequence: TGCAGTGCCGAGAGGGCGAAGCAGTTCTTC.

Here the CDR3 DNA reads TGCGCCAGCAGCTTACTAGCGGGAGCAGGGGAGCAGTTCTTC. Protein: CASSLLAGAGEQFF. The rearrangement uses TRBV4-3 and TRBJ2-1; 11 bases match TRBD2. The CDR3 contains 14 residues. V gave up 5 bases and J gave up 10 bases; unmatched junction bases: 7. The germline V gene has CDR1 LGHNA and CDR2 YSLEER.

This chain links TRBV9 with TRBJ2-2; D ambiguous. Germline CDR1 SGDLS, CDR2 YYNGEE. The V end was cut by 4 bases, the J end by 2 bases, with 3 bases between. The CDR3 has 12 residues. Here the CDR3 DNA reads TGTGCCAGCAGCCAAAACACCGGGGAGCTGTTTTTT. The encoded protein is CASSQNTGELFF.

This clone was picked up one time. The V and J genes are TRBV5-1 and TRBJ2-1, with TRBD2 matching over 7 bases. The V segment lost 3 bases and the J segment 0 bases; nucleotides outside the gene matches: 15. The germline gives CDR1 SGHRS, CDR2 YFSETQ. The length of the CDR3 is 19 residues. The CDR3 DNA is TGCGCCAGCAGCTCGGGGCGGGCTAGCGGCTTAACCTCCTACAATGAGCAGTTCTTC. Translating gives CASSSGRASGLTSYNEQFF.

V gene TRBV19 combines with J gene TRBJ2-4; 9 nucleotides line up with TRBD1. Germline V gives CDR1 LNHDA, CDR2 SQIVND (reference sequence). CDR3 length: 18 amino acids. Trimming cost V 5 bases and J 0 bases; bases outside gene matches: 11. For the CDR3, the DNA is TGTGCCAGTAGTTTGGACAGGGGTGGTCTCGGAGCCAAAAACATTCAGTACTTC. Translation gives CASSLDRGGLGAKNIQYF.

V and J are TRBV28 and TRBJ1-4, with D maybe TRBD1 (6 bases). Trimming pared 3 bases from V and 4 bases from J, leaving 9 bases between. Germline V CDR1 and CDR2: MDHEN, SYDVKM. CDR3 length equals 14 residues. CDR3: CASSFVGGNEKLFF. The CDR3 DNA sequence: TGTGCCAGCAGTTTTGTAGGGGGTAATGAAAAACTGTTTTTT.

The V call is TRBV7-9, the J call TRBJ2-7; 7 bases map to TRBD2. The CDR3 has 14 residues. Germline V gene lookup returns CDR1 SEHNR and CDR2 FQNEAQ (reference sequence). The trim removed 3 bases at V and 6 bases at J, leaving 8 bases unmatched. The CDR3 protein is CASSFTSGVVEQYF. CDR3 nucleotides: TGTGCCAGCAGCTTTACGAGCGGGGTAGTCGAGCAGTACTTC.

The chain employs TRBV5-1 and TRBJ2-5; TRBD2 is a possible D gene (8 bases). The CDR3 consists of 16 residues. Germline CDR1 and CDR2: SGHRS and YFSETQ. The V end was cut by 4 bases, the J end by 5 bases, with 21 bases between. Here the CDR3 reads CASSQILAAGGETQYF. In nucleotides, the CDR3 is TGCGCCAGCAGCCAAATACTAGCGGCAGGGGGGGAGACCCAGTACTTC.

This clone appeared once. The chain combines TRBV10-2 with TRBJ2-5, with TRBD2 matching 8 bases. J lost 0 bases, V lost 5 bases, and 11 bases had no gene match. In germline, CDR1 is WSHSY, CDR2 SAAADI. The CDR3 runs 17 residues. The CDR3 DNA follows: TGCGCCAGCAGTCCGGGGGGGCCGACGTCCTACCAAGAGACCCAGTACTTC. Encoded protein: CASSPGGPTSYQETQYF.

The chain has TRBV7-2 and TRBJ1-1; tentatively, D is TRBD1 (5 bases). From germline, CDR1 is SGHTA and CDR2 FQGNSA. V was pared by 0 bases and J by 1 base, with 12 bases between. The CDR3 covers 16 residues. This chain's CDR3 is CASSLAQGAANTEAFF. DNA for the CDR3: TGTGCCAGCAGCTTAGCTCAGGGTGCCGCGAACACTGAAGCTTTCTTT.

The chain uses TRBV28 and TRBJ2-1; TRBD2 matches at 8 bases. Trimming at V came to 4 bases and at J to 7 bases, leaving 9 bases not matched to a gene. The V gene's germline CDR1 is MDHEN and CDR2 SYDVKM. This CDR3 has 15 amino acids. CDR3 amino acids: CASSSYPGLGNEQFF. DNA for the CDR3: TGTGCCAGCAGTTCGTACCCGGGACTAGGTAATGAGCAGTTCTTC.

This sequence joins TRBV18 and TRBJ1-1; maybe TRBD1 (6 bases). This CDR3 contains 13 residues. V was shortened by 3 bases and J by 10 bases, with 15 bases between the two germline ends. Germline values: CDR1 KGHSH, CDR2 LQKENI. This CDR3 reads CASSPTDRGGAFF. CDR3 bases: TGTGCCAGCTCACCGACGGACAGAGGAGGAGCTTTCTTT.